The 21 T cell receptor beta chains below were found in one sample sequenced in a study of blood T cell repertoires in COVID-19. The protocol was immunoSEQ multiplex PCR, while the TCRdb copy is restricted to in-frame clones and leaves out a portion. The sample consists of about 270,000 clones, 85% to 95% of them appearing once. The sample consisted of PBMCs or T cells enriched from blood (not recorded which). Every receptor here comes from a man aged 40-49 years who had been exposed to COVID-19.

CDR3: CSGSAGVGTGELFF. The CDR3 coding sequence is TGCAGCGGATCAGCGGGAGTGGGCACCGGGGAGCTGTTTTTT. The V call is TRBV29-1, the J call TRBJ2-2, with TRBD2 identical over 8 bases. V shed 7 bases and J 4 bases; nucleotides not matched to a gene: 8. CDR3 length: 14 residues. Germline values: CDR1 SQVTM, CDR2 ANQGSEA.

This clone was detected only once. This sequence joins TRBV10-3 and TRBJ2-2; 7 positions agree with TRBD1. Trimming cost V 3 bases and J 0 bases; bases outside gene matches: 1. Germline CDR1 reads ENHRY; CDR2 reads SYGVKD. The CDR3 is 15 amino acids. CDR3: CAISEGTANTGELFF. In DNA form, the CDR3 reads TGTGCCATCAGTGAAGGGACAGCGAACACCGGGGAGCTGTTTTTT.

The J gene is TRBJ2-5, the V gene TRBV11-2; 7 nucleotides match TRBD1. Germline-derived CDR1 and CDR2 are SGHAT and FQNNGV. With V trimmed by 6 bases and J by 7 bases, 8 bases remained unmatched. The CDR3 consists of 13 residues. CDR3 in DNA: TGTGCCAGCAGGAAGACAGGGAACAGGACCCAGTACTTC. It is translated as CASRKTGNRTQYF.

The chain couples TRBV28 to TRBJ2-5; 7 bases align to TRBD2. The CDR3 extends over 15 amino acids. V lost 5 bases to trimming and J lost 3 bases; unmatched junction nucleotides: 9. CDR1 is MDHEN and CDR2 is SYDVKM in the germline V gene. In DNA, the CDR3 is TGTGCCAGCAGTCCGCTTCTAGCGGAGGAAGAGACCCAGTACTTC. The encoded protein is CASSPLLAEEETQYF.

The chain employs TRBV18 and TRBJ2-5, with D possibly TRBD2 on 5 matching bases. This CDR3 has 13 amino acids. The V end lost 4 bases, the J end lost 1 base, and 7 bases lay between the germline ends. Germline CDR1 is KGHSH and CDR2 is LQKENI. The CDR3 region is CASSRETQETQYF. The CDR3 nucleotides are TGTGCCAGCTCACGGGAGACCCAAGAGACCCAGTACTTC.

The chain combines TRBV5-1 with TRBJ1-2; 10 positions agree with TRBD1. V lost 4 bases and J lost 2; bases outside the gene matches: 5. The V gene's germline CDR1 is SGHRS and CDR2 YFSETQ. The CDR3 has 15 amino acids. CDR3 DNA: TGCGCCAGCAGCGCCCGGACAGGGGGAAACTATGGCTACACCTTC. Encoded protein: CASSARTGGNYGYTF.

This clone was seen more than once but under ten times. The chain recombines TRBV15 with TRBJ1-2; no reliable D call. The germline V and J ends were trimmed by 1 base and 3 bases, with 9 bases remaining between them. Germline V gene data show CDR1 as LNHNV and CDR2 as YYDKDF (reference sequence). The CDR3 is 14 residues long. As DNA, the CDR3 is TGTGCCACCAGCAGAGTTGGTGGAGACTATGGCTACACCTTC. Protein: CATSRVGGDYGYTF.

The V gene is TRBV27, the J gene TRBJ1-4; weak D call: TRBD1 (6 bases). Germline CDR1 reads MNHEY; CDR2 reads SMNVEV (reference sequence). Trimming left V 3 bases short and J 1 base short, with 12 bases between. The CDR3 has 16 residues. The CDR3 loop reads CASSFQGHLTNEKLFF. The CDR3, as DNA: TGTGCCAGCAGTTTCCAGGGACACTTAACTAATGAAAAACTGTTTTTT.

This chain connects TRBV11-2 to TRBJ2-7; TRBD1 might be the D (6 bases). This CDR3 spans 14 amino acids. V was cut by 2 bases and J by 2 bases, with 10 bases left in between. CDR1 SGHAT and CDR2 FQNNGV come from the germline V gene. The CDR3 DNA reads TGTGCCAGCAGCTTAATGGGACAAGCCTACGAGCAGTACTTC. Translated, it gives CASSLMGQAYEQYF.

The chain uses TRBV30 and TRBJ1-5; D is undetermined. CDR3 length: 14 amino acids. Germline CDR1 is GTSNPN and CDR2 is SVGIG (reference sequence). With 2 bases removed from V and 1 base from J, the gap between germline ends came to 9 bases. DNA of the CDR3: TGTGCCTGGAGTCGAACACAAAGCAATCAGCCCCAGCATTTT. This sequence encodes CAWSRTQSNQPQHF. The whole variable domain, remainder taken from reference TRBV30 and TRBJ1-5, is SQTIHQWPATLVQPVGSPLSLECTVEGTSNPNLYWYRQAAGRGLQLLFYSVGIGQISSEVPQNLSASRPQDRQFILSSKKLLLSDSGFYLCAWSRTQSNQPQHFGDGTRLSIL.

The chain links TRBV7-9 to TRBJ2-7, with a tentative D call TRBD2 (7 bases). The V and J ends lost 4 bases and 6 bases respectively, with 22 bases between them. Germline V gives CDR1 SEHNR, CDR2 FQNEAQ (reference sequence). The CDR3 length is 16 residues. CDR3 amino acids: CASSSRTTGGGGEQYF. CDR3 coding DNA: TGTGCCAGCAGCTCCCGTACCACGGGGGGCGGAGGCGAGCAGTACTTC.

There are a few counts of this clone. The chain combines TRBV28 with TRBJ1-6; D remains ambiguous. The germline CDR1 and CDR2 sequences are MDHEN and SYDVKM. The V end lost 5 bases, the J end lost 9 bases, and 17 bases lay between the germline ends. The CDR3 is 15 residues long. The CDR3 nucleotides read TGTGCCAGCAGTCCACAAACCATGCTAGTTTCACCCCTCCACTTT. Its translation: CASSPQTMLVSPLHF.

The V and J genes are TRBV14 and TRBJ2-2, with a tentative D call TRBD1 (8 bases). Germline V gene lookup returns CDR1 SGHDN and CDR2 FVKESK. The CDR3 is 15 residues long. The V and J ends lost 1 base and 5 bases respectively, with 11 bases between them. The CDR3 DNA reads TGTGCCAGCAGCCAAGTACAGGGGGGGACCGGGGAGCTGTTTTTT. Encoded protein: CASSQVQGGTGELFF.

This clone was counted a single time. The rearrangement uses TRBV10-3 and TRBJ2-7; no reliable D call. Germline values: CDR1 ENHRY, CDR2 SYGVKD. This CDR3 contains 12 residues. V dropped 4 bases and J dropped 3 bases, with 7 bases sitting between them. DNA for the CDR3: TGTGCCATCAGTGTCTCCGGCTACGAGCAGTACTTC. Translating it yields CAISVSGYEQYF.

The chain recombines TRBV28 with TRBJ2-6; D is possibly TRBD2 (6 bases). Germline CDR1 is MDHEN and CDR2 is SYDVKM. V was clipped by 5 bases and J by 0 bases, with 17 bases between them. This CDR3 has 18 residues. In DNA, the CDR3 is TGTGCCAGCAGTCTCTCGGGACTGGCGACCTCTGGGGCCAACGTCCTGACTTTC. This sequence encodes CASSLSGLATSGANVLTF.

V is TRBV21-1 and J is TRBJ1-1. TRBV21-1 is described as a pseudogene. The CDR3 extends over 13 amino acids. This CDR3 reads CASSKGGGNEAFF. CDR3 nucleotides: TGTGCCAGCAGCAAAGGGGGGGGTAATGAAGCTTTCTTT.

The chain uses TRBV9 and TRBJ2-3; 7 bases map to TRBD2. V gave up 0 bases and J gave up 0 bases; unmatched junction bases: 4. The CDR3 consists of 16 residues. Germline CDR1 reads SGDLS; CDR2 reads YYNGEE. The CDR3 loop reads CASSVASSGSTDTQYF. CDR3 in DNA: TGTGCCAGCAGCGTAGCGTCTAGCGGTAGCACAGATACGCAGTATTTT.

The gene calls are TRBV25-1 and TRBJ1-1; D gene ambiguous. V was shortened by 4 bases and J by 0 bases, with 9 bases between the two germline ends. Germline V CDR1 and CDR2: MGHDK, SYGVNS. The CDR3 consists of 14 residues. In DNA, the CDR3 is TGTGCCAGCAGTGGAGAGGCCCTGAACACTGAAGCTTTCTTT. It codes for CASSGEALNTEAFF.

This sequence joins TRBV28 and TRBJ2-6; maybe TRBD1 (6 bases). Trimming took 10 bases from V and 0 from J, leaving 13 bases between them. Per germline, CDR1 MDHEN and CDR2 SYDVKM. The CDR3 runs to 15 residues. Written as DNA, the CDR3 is TGTGCCACGGACAGCCGCGTCTCTGGGGCCAACGTCCTGACTTTC. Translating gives CATDSRVSGANVLTF.

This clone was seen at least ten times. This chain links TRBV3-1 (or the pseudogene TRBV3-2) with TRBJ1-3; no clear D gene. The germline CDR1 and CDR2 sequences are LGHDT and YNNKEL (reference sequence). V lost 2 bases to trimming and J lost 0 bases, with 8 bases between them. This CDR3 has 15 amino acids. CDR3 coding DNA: TGTGCCAGCAGCCAATACACACGCTCTGGAAACACCATATATTTT. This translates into CASSQYTRSGNTIYF.

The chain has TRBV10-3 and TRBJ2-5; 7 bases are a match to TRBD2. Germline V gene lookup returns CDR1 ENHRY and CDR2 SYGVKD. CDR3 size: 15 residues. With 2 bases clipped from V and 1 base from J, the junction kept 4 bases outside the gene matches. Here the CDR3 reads CAISEVSGIQETQYF. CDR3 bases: TGTGCCATCAGTGAGGTCAGCGGGATCCAAGAGACCCAGTACTTC.